This T cell receptor (beta chain) was identified in a study of blood T cell repertoires in COVID-19. The V gene's germline CDR1 is GTSNPN and CDR2 SVGIG (reference sequence). V was shortened by 0 bases and J by 4 bases, with 13 bases between the two germline ends. The CDR3 totals 15 residues. Participants came from some 23 US areas, aged roughly 18 to 95 years. Cohorts were based on clinical histories the participants reported. Under the authors' procedure: Cell counts per sample came from amplifying reference gene primers. The assay was immunoSEQ multiplex PCR, and TCRdb's table has in-frame clones only and misses some. That table furnishes V, J and clone size, whereas the DNA furnished D and trimming. The sample records some 360,000 clones, around nine tenths being singletons.

Sequences were obtained from PBMCs or T cells enriched from blood (not recorded which). The chain employs TRBV30 and TRBJ2-1; weak D call: TRBD2 (6 bases). This TCR came from a woman younger than 45 who had been exposed to COVID-19. CDR3 protein: CAWSVEQRVYNEQFF. CDR3 DNA: TGTGCCTGGAGTGTCGAGCAGCGGGTGTACAATGAGCAGTTCTTC.